This T cell receptor beta chain was identified in a study of early T cells in non-severe SARS-CoV-2 infection. Study-level information: RNA in bulk from unsorted whole blood was sequenced, and chains were unpaired.

Individual cDNA molecules received unique molecular identifiers. TCRdb re-derived calls from the 5' RACE reads in MiXCR, one entry per CDR3 protein. The sample lists about 130,000 distinct CDR3 sequences; more than 12% were seen once. The CDR3 covers 15 residues. With 2 bases clipped from V and 5 bases from J, the junction kept 3 bases outside the gene matches. This clonotype was observed at least ten times. The sample taken for sequencing was whole blood. The clonotype was recovered from an adult who was a healthcare worker with PCR-confirmed SARS-CoV-2 infection or an uninfected control (not recorded which). This chain links TRBV12-3 or TRBV12-4 with TRBJ1-6; 7 nucleotides agree with TRBD1. CDR3 amino acids: CASSLRGTDNSPLHF. For the CDR3, the DNA is TGTGCCAGCAGTTTACGTGGGACAGATAATTCACCCCTCCACTTT.